This T cell receptor beta chain derives from a study of T cell responses to AZD1222 COVID-19 vaccine. The table came from immunoSEQ multiplex PCR; TCRdb's copy has only in-frame clones and leaves some out. There are some 190,000 clones in the sample; around 90% occur only once, and roughly 2% lies in the top ten. Regarding this clone: The antigen is undetermined.

Findings and limits, study-wide: Spike as a whole was targeted by vaccine-associated CD4 TCRs, dominant at 160-218 and 743-854. Scientists sampled the repertoires only once the peak T cell response had passed. A reported finding is that nearly half of spike-specific TCRs target unmutated variant regions.

The sample in question was peripheral blood, obtained 28 days after the second AZD1222 dose. This clonotype was obtained from an adult who received the AZD1222 COVID-19 vaccine.

The CDR3 coding sequence is TGTGCCAGTAGTATGGGCAGGGGGCGTAGCTATGAGCAGTTCTTC. Translation gives CASSMGRGRSYEQFF. The chain carries TRBV19 and TRBJ2-1; TRBD1 matches at 8 bases. From germline, CDR1 is LNHDA and CDR2 SQIVND (reference sequence). The V segment lost 3 bases and the J segment 8 bases; nucleotides outside the gene matches: 9. The CDR3 sequence is 15 residues long.